Included here is one T cell receptor (beta chain) sequence, with context. Measured with immunoSEQ multiplex PCR; TCRdb has only the in-frame clones, and not every one. The table lists over 150,000 clones, roughly 89% of them singletons. The CDR3 is 14 residues long. Trimming removed 3 bases from V and 7 bases from J; junction bases left unmatched: 8. The V gene's germline CDR1 is SGHAT and CDR2 FQNNGV. The sample belongs to a study of blood T cell repertoires in COVID-19. Overall study: Donors in the United States, Italy and Spain gave samples during acute or convalescent COVID-19.

This chain uses TRBV11-2 with TRBJ2-5; 7 bases match TRBD2. This clonotype was obtained from a man in his fifties with acute or convalescent COVID-19. Source material: peripheral blood. The CDR3 nucleotides are TGTGCCAGCAGCTTTGGACTAGAAAGAGGGACCCAGTACTTC. Its translation is CASSFGLERGTQYF. The full variable domain, with the rest looked up from reference TRBV11-2 and TRBJ2-5, is EAGVAQSPRYKIIEKRQSVAFWCNPISGHATLYWYQQILGQGPKLLIQFQNNGVVDDSQLPKDRFSAERLKGVDSTLKIQPAKLEDSAVYLCASSFGLERGTQYFGPGTRLLVL.